A single sample is the source of the 15 T cell receptor beta chains below, sequenced in a study of blood T cell repertoires in COVID-19. Sequenced by immunoSEQ multiplex PCR; TCRdb stores in-frame clones only, minus some. This sample has fewer than 75,000 clones, with 79% found just once. Sequenced input: peripheral blood. The receptor set was obtained from a woman in her sixties with acute or convalescent COVID-19.

This chain uses TRBV6-1 with TRBJ2-2; D perhaps matches TRBD2 (6 bases). The CDR3 extends over 15 amino acids. The V end lost 0 bases, the J end lost 4 bases, and 9 bases lay between the germline ends. Germline CDR1 and CDR2: MNHNS and SASEGT. In DNA, the CDR3 is TGTGCCAGCAGTGAAGCGCCGGGGGTCACCGGGGAGCTGTTTTTT. This encodes CASSEAPGVTGELFF.

The chain links TRBV28 to TRBJ1-1, with 7 bases identical to TRBD1. This CDR3 spans 13 amino acids. J lost 4 bases, V lost 6 bases, and 5 bases had no gene match. The V gene's germline CDR1 is MDHEN and CDR2 SYDVKM. The DNA for the CDR3 is TGTGCCAGCAGAACCCAGGGGGGCACTGAAGCTTTCTTT. Its translation is CASRTQGGTEAFF.

The CDR3, as DNA: TGTGCCAGCAGCCCGGGACAGCTCTATGGCTACACCTTC. It translates to CASSPGQLYGYTF. The J gene is TRBJ1-2, the V gene TRBV6-5; 7 nucleotides align to TRBD1. V shed 6 bases and J 4 bases; nucleotides not matched to a gene: 5. Germline CDR1 and CDR2: MNHEY and SVGAGI. The CDR3 has 13 amino acids.

This rearrangement joins TRBV13 to TRBJ1-4; D possibly corresponds to TRBD1 (5 bases). V shed 2 bases and J shed 3 bases, with 7 bases lying between them. Germline-derived CDR1 and CDR2 are PRHDT and FYEKMQ (reference sequence). CDR3 length equals 14 residues. CDR3 sequence reads: CASSLRGPNEKLFF. Here the CDR3 DNA reads TGTGCCAGCAGCTTAAGGGGCCCTAATGAAAAACTGTTTTTT.

The genes are TRBV6-5 and TRBJ1-3; 7 nucleotides line up with TRBD1. V was pared by 6 bases and J by 6 bases, with 8 bases of the junction left unmatched. CDR3 size: 14 residues. CDR1 is MNHEY and CDR2 is SVGAGI in the germline V gene. The CDR3, as DNA: TGTGCCAGCAGCCCATGGACAGGAGAAAACACCATATATTTT. It translates to CASSPWTGENTIYF.

The V call is TRBV27, the J call TRBJ1-6; no clear D gene. The CDR3 is 14 amino acids. The V gene lost 3 bases and the J gene lost 10 bases, with 13 bases spanning the gap. Germline values: CDR1 MNHEY, CDR2 SMNVEV (reference sequence). The CDR3, as DNA: TGTGCCAGCAGTTTCGACATACCTGGATCACCCCTCCACTTT. Translating gives CASSFDIPGSPLHF.

This clone showed up just a few times. The V gene is TRBV4-1, the J gene TRBJ2-7; 7 nucleotides agree with TRBD2. The CDR3 totals 15 residues. V trimming: 0 bases; J trimming: 2 bases; junction bases outside the gene matches: 4. CDR1 is MGHRA, CDR2 YSYEKL, per germline. This chain's CDR3 is CASSQEPGGTYEQYF. CDR3 DNA: TGCGCCAGCAGCCAAGAGCCCGGGGGGACCTACGAGCAGTACTTC.

The rearrangement links TRBV6-5 to TRBJ2-5, with 8 bases matching TRBD1. In germline, CDR1 is MNHEY, CDR2 SVGAGI. With V trimmed by 2 bases and J by 4 bases, 6 bases remained unmatched. This CDR3 spans 15 amino acids. Here the CDR3 reads CASSYMAGGGETQYF. The CDR3 nucleotides read TGTGCCAGCAGTTACATGGCAGGGGGCGGAGAGACCCAGTACTTC.

This chain uses TRBV5-4 with TRBJ2-4; possibly TRBD2 for D (5 bases). Trimming removed 4 bases at V and 4 bases at J, with 12 bases between. Germline CDR1 SGHNT, CDR2 YYREEE (reference sequence). The CDR3 sequence is 14 residues long. CDR3 in DNA: TGTGCCAGCAGCATCACGGGAACTAAAAACATTCAGTACTTC. Protein sequence: CASSITGTKNIQYF.

This clone was found once. V gene TRBV5-1 combines with J gene TRBJ1-1, with D perhaps matching TRBD1 (6 bases). The germline V gene encodes CDR1 SGHRS and CDR2 YFSETQ. V lost 0 bases and J 0 bases, leaving 24 bases between the germline ends. This CDR3 region has 20 residues. The DNA for the CDR3 is TGCGCCAGCAGCTTGGCTGGTGGGCCCCGAGGGGGGGCCATGAACACTGAAGCTTTCTTT. Translated, it gives CASSLAGGPRGGAMNTEAFF.

The chain employs TRBV9 and TRBJ2-5; 8 nucleotides align to TRBD2. CDR1 and CDR2 from the germline V gene are SGDLS and YYNGEE. Unmatched junction bases numbered 5, after V lost 0 bases and J lost 1 base. The CDR3 covers 16 residues. The CDR3 bases are TGTGCCAGCAGCGTAGAGGGCGGGGGGACCCAAGAGACCCAGTACTTC. Translation gives CASSVEGGGTQETQYF.

The CDR3 bases are TGTGCCAGCAGCACCCAGGGGCCCGTCGAAGCTTTCTTT. Its translation is CASSTQGPVEAFF. The J gene is TRBJ1-1, the V gene TRBV7-2; tentative D call: TRBD1 (6 bases). CDR1 is SGHTA, CDR2 FQGNSA, per germline. V lost 5 bases and J 8 bases, leaving 15 bases between the germline ends. CDR3 size: 13 residues.

CDR3 residues: CASSYRVGEGEQFF. The DNA for the CDR3 is TGTGCCAGCAGCTACAGGGTTGGAGAGGGTGAGCAGTTCTTC. This chain links TRBV6-5 with TRBJ2-1, with TRBD1 as a possible D gene (6 bases). This CDR3 is built from 14 residues. The V end lost 6 bases, the J end lost 9 bases, and 18 bases lay between the germline ends. In germline, CDR1 is MNHEY, CDR2 SVGAGI.

This clone was seen many times. The chain uses TRBV12-2 and TRBJ2-2; TRBD1, the D gene given by the table, was not confirmed from the DNA. TRBV12-2 is labeled a pseudogene. This CDR3 contains 16 residues. CDR3 DNA: TGTGCAAGTCGCTTCGGCGTGGGCCCGAACACCGGGGAGCTGTTTTTT. Translating it yields CASRFGVGPNTGELFF.

The V call is TRBV28, the J call TRBJ1-2, with a tentative D call TRBD1 (5 bases). CDR3 length: 15 residues. V was shortened by 4 bases and J by 8 bases, with 20 bases between the two germline ends. Germline CDR1 MDHEN, CDR2 SYDVKM. This CDR3 is CASSSLGLTGGGYTF. Here the CDR3 DNA reads TGTGCCAGCAGTTCGTTAGGCCTCACCGGGGGGGGCTACACCTTC.